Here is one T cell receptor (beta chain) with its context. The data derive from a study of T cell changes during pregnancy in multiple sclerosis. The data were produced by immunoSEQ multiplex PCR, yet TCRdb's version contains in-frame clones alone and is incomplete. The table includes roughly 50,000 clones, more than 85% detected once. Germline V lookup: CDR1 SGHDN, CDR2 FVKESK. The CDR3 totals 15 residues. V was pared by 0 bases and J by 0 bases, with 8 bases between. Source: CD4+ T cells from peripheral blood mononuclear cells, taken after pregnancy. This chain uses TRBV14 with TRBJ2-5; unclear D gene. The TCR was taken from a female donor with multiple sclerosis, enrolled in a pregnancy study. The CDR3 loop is CASSQDRDYQETQYF. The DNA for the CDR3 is TGTGCCAGCAGCCAAGATCGAGACTACCAAGAGACCCAGTACTTC.